The 25 T cell receptor beta chains given below trace back to one sample, sequenced in a study of OX40 agonist ivuxolimab in advanced cancers. Sequenced by immunoSEQ multiplex PCR; TCRdb stores in-frame clones only, minus some. Altogether roughly 75,000 clones are present, roughly nine tenths being singletons, with the ten largest covering about 6%. This material consisted of CD4+ or CD8+ T cells sorted from blood, taken in a trial of the OX40 agonist ivuxolimab. The receptor source for this set is an adult with an advanced solid tumor such as melanoma, head and neck, liver or kidney cancer.

The J gene is TRBJ2-2, the V gene TRBV11-3; 11 bases align to TRBD2. The ends lost 2 bases at V and 4 bases at J; junction bases unmatched: 6. This CDR3 region has 17 residues. Germline V gene lookup returns CDR1 SGHNT and CDR2 YENEEA. The CDR3 here is CASSLRLAGGATGELFF. The CDR3 nucleotides read TGTGCCAGCAGCTTAAGGCTAGCGGGAGGCGCCACCGGGGAGCTGTTTTTT.

V and J are TRBV7-9 and TRBJ2-5; TRBD1 matches at 10 bases. In germline, CDR1 is SEHNR, CDR2 FQNEAQ (reference sequence). The CDR3 runs 16 residues. Trimming cost V 5 bases and J 4 bases; bases outside gene matches: 10. The CDR3 sequence: CASSQVGQGMGETQYF. In DNA form, the CDR3 reads TGTGCCAGCAGCCAAGTGGGACAGGGGATGGGAGAGACCCAGTACTTC.

This clone was seen more than once but under ten times. The chain is built from TRBV7-2 and TRBJ1-1; tentative D call: TRBD1 (5 bases). Trimming took 3 bases from V and 8 from J, leaving 19 bases between them. The CDR3 is 15 residues long. Germline CDR1 is SGHTA and CDR2 is FQGNSA. The CDR3 DNA sequence: TGTGCCAGCAGCTTCCCCGGCCAGGGAAGTCGAGAAGCTTTCTTT. Amino acid sequence: CASSFPGQGSREAFF.

The chain carries TRBV10-2 and TRBJ2-1; D gene uncertain. This CDR3 has 13 amino acids. Germline V lookup: CDR1 WSHSY, CDR2 SAAADI. The V end lost 6 bases, the J end lost 6 bases, and 12 bases lay between the germline ends. CDR3 DNA sequence: TGCGCCAGCAGCCCTGGATCCCTCAATGAGCAGTTCTTC. Translating it yields CASSPGSLNEQFF.

As DNA, the CDR3 is TGTGCCAGCAGTGTCGAGCAGTTCTTC. Translation: CASSVEQFF. The chain uses TRBV21-1 and TRBJ2-1. TRBV21-1 is reported as a pseudogene. This CDR3 has 9 amino acids.

V usage is TRBV6-5 and J usage is TRBJ1-2, with D possibly matching TRBD1 (6 bases). The CDR3 has 13 residues. Germline lookup yields CDR1 MNHEY and CDR2 SVGAGI. Trimming cost V 5 bases and J 8 bases, with 15 bases left between them. Here the CDR3 DNA reads TGTGCCAGCAGTCTCATGACAGGTGAAGGCTACACCTTC. This sequence encodes CASSLMTGEGYTF.

This chain uses TRBV2 with TRBJ2-5; D possibly corresponds to TRBD2 (5 bases). V was shortened by 2 bases and J by 3 bases, with 16 bases between the two germline ends. CDR1 is SNHLY, CDR2 FYNNEI, per germline. The CDR3 is made up of 16 amino acids. The CDR3 coding sequence is TGTGCCAGCAGTGAACCCGAAGCCGAAGCGGAAGAGACCCAGTACTTC. This gives the protein CASSEPEAEAEETQYF.

The CDR3 nucleotides are TGTGCCAGCAGCTCAGGGGGCTATAGCACAGATACGCAGTATTTT. Translated, it gives CASSSGGYSTDTQYF. This chain links TRBV7-9 with TRBJ2-3; 8 bases fit TRBD1. V shed 4 bases, J shed 0 bases, and the junction held 3 bases outside the gene matches. This CDR3 is 15 amino acids long. Germline V gene lookup returns CDR1 SEHNR and CDR2 FQNEAQ (reference sequence).

The chain couples TRBV27 to TRBJ2-3; tentatively, D is TRBD2 (5 bases). Trimming cost V 3 bases and J 4 bases, with 11 bases left between them. Germline V gives CDR1 MNHEY, CDR2 SMNVEV (reference sequence). This CDR3 has 14 amino acids. CDR3 sequence reads: CASSLDLRADTQYF. CDR3 nucleotides: TGTGCCAGCAGTTTGGACTTACGGGCAGATACGCAGTATTTT.

This clone has only a few counts. This chain uses TRBV27 with TRBJ1-1, with D perhaps TRBD1 (5 bases). V was clipped by 1 base and J by 0 bases, with 9 bases between them. Germline V gives CDR1 MNHEY, CDR2 SMNVEV (reference sequence). CDR3 length: 15 amino acids. The CDR3 DNA reads as TGTGCCAGCAGTTTATTACAGGCGCTGAACACTGAAGCTTTCTTT. This translates into CASSLLQALNTEAFF.

In DNA form, the CDR3 reads TGTGCCAGCAGTTATGCTAGCGGGAGAAACGAGCAGTACTTC. It encodes CASSYASGRNEQYF. This chain joins TRBV27 and TRBJ2-7; 10 bases line up with TRBD2. Germline V gene lookup returns CDR1 MNHEY and CDR2 SMNVEV (reference sequence). The CDR3 has 14 residues. The J segment lost 5 bases and the V segment lost 4 bases, leaving 5 bases of the junction unmatched.

The CDR3 nucleotides read TGTGCCAGCAGTACCGGGACAGGGGGCGACGAGCAGTACTTC. This sequence encodes CASSTGTGGDEQYF. This chain joins TRBV6-1 and TRBJ2-7, with 12 bases that match TRBD1. V shed 5 bases, J shed 5 bases, and the junction held 4 bases outside the gene matches. This CDR3 is 14 amino acids long. Germline lookup yields CDR1 MNHNS and CDR2 SASEGT.

V usage is TRBV5-4 and J usage is TRBJ2-7; maybe TRBD2 (6 bases). V shed 0 bases and J shed 4 bases, with 11 bases lying between them. Looked up from germline, CDR1 is SGHNT and CDR2 is YYREEE (reference sequence). This CDR3 comprises 14 residues. For the CDR3, the DNA is TGTGCCAGCAGCTTGGGGAGGGCCCCTTACGAGCAGTACTTC. As protein: CASSLGRAPYEQYF.

The V call is TRBV7-9, the J call TRBJ2-1, with D maybe TRBD2 (5 bases). The germline CDR1 and CDR2 sequences are SEHNR and FQNEAQ (reference sequence). The CDR3 extends over 16 amino acids. Trimming cost V 2 bases and J 0 bases, with 11 bases left between them. The CDR3 sequence is CASSLQVGSSYNEQFF. The CDR3 DNA follows: TGTGCCAGCAGCTTACAGGTGGGGAGCTCCTACAATGAGCAGTTCTTC.

The V and J genes are TRBV5-4 and TRBJ2-5; D not resolved. Trimming left V 1 base short and J 1 base short, with 5 bases between. The CDR3 consists of 13 residues. CDR1 is SGHNT and CDR2 is YYREEE in the germline V gene (reference sequence). The CDR3 sequence: CASSLTPQETQYF. DNA of the CDR3: TGTGCCAGCAGCTTGACCCCCCAAGAGACCCAGTACTTC.

This rearrangement joins TRBV4-1 to TRBJ1-5; weak D call: TRBD1 (5 bases). This CDR3 contains 16 residues. Germline loops: CDR1 MGHRA, CDR2 YSYEKL. The V end lost 0 bases, the J end lost 0 bases, and 9 bases lay between the germline ends. CDR3 nucleotides: TGCGCCAGCAGCCAAGACCAGGGATATAGCAATCAGCCCCAGCATTTT. It yields the protein CASSQDQGYSNQPQHF.

This chain uses TRBV5-4 with TRBJ1-1; TRBD1 is a possible D gene (5 bases). V lost 6 bases and J lost 4, with 19 bases in between. Germline V gene lookup returns CDR1 SGHNT and CDR2 YYREEE (reference sequence). The CDR3 covers 15 residues. The CDR3 DNA is TGTGCCAGCACCACCTTGGGGGGTTCGAGCACTGAAGCTTTCTTT. Translating it yields CASTTLGGSSTEAFF.

This clone was seen a few times. The V and J genes are TRBV29-1 and TRBJ1-5, with D unclear. This CDR3 spans 13 amino acids. Per germline, CDR1 SQVTM and CDR2 ANQGSEA. Deletions cut 0 bases from V and 4 bases from J, with 7 bases between. The CDR3 region has the DNA TGCAGCGTTGAAGATGGTCTTAATCAGCCCCAGCATTTT. Translating it yields CSVEDGLNQPQHF.

The V call is TRBV7-9, the J call TRBJ2-5, with a weak D call TRBD1 (6 bases). The CDR3 is 15 residues long. Trimming took off 1 base at V and 1 base at J, with 10 bases between the two ends. Germline loops: CDR1 SEHNR, CDR2 FQNEAQ (reference sequence). CDR3 bases: TGTGCCAGCAGCTTAGTCGGGACACCCCAAGAGACCCAGTACTTC. Protein sequence: CASSLVGTPQETQYF.

This clone was seen a single time. The V and J genes are TRBV6-5 and TRBJ2-5; 12 positions agree with TRBD2. The CDR3 is 14 residues long. Germline CDR1 MNHEY, CDR2 SVGAGI. V was pared by 5 bases and J by 9 bases, with 7 bases of the junction left unmatched. The CDR3 coding sequence is TGTGCCAGCAGTCTCCGGACTAGCGGGGTGCCCCAGTACTTC. Translation gives CASSLRTSGVPQYF.

The chain joins TRBV4-1 to TRBJ2-4, with TRBD2 as a possible D gene (7 bases). V gave up 1 base and J gave up 8 bases, with 12 bases separating them. This CDR3 spans 14 amino acids. Per germline, CDR1 MGHRA and CDR2 YSYEKL. In DNA, the CDR3 is TGCGCCAGCAGCCAAGGAACAGGGAGGGACATTCAGTACTTC. Its protein product is CASSQGTGRDIQYF.

This rearrangement joins TRBV5-1 to TRBJ1-1, with unresolved D. This CDR3 comprises 15 residues. Trimming took off 0 bases at V and 1 base at J, with 10 bases between the two ends. Germline V lookup: CDR1 SGHRS, CDR2 YFSETQ. CDR3: CASSLALYKNTEAFF. The DNA of the CDR3 is TGCGCCAGCAGCTTGGCCTTATACAAGAACACTGAAGCTTTCTTT. The full variable domain, its missing parts supplied by reference TRBV5-1 and TRBJ1-1, is KAGVTQTPRYLIKTRGQQVTLSCSPISGHRSVSWYQQTPGQGLQFLFEYFSETQRNKGNFPGRFSGRQFSNSRSEMNVSTLELGDSALYLCASSLALYKNTEAFFGQGTRLTVV.

This clone appeared once. V usage is TRBV27 and J usage is TRBJ2-7; 7 bases fit TRBD2. Germline-derived CDR1 and CDR2 are MNHEY and SMNVEV (reference sequence). There are 16 residues in the CDR3. The junction had 7 bases not matched to a gene; V was cut back by 2 bases and J by 0 bases. DNA of the CDR3: TGTGCCAGCAGTTTAGCTAGCGGAATATTCTCCTACGAGCAGTACTTC. Translation gives CASSLASGIFSYEQYF.

The gene calls are TRBV5-6 and TRBJ2-4, with a weak D call TRBD2 (5 bases). Trimming stripped 0 bases from V and 7 bases from J, with 8 bases between. Looked up from germline, CDR1 is SGHDT and CDR2 is YYEEEE. The CDR3 sequence is 13 residues long. The DNA of the CDR3 is TGTGCCAGCAGCTTGGGGACTCTTAACATTCAGTACTTC. Encoded protein: CASSLGTLNIQYF.

A word on this clone: Different DNA sequences within this sample yield the same CDR3. CDR3 bases: TGTGCCAGCAGCTCCGGGACACCTGCTAACTATGGCTACACCTTC. It codes for CASSSGTPANYGYTF. The chain links TRBV5-6 to TRBJ1-2, with D maybe TRBD1 (6 bases). CDR3 length equals 15 residues. Germline CDR1 reads SGHDT; CDR2 reads YYEEEE. The V end was cut by 3 bases, the J end by 0 bases, with 12 bases between.